The source of this TCR beta chain is a study of T cells after posttransplantation cyclophosphamide. Overall study results and limits: Later post-transplant blood repertoires were often dominated by donor CD8+ memory clones.

This clone appeared once. What it binds is not known. Profiled with immunoSEQ multiplex PCR; TCRdb holds only in-frame clones, not every one. The repertoire holds some 15,000 clones, about 82% seen once, with approximately 2.9% in the top ten. This CDR3 comprises 15 residues. Deletions cut 4 bases from V and 0 bases from J, with 12 bases between. The germline V gene has CDR1 ENHRY and CDR2 SYGVKD. Control samples came 1 year after myeloablative marrow transplants with methotrexate plus calcineurin inhibitor. The chain carries TRBV10-3 and TRBJ1-1; D perhaps matches TRBD1 (5 bases). The specimen was PBMCs, collected 441 days after allogeneic stem cell transplant with calcineurin inhibitor and methotrexate. This TCR came from a male patient in his thirties who received an allogeneic stem cell transplant from an unrelated donor, was CMV-positive, and had acute and chronic GVHD. Certain T cells may be donor cells from the graft. The chain's CDR3 is CAISAGGPMNTEAFF. The CDR3, as DNA: TGTGCCATCAGTGCCGGGGGTCCTATGAACACTGAAGCTTTCTTT.